The 25 T cell receptor beta chains presented below share a single source sample, sequenced in a study of OX40 agonist ivuxolimab in advanced cancers. This table comes from immunoSEQ multiplex PCR, and its TCRdb copy is limited to in-frame clones, with some not included. The data show about 80,000 clones, approximately 85% seen once. The material was CD4+ or CD8+ T cells sorted from blood, obtained in a trial of the OX40 agonist ivuxolimab. The receptor source for this set is an adult with an advanced solid tumor such as melanoma, head and neck, liver or kidney cancer.

This sequence joins TRBV25-1 and TRBJ2-5, with 10 bases lining up with TRBD2. Germline trimming cut 6 bases from V and 4 bases from J; bases unmatched to any gene: 8. Germline V lookup: CDR1 MGHDK, CDR2 SYGVNS. The CDR3 has 15 amino acids. CDR3 sequence: CASSPSGGGGETQYF. The DNA of the CDR3 is TGTGCCAGCAGCCCTAGCGGGGGAGGGGGAGAGACCCAGTACTTC.

V usage is TRBV5-6 and J usage is TRBJ1-5; TRBD1 matches 7 bases. Germline V gene sequence: CDR1 SGHDT, CDR2 YYEEEE. Trimming at V came to 4 bases and at J to 4 bases, leaving 8 bases not matched to a gene. CDR3 length: 15 residues. In nucleotides, the CDR3 is TGTGCCAGCAGCCCTGCCGGGACAGCTAATCAGCCCCAGCATTTT. Encoded protein: CASSPAGTANQPQHF.

CDR3 protein: CASSIDPGLSGHNEQFF. The CDR3 nucleotides are TGTGCCAGTAGTATAGATCCAGGGCTATCTGGGCACAATGAGCAGTTCTTC. The chain has TRBV19 and TRBJ2-1; weak D call: TRBD1 (5 bases). Trimming removed 0 bases at V and 5 bases at J, with 17 bases between. Per germline, CDR1 LNHDA and CDR2 SQIVND (reference sequence). The CDR3 covers 17 residues.

DNA of the CDR3: TGTGCCAGCAGCCTTACCGGGACAGGGGGAACTGAAGCTTTCTTT. As protein: CASSLTGTGGTEAFF. This rearrangement joins TRBV11-2 to TRBJ1-1; 11 positions match TRBD1. Per the germline V gene, CDR1 is SGHAT and CDR2 is FQNNGV. V gave up 5 bases and J gave up 5 bases; unmatched junction bases: 7. The CDR3 has 15 residues.

The J gene is TRBJ1-3, the V gene TRBV6-1, with D uncertain. V was cut by 5 bases and J by 4 bases, with 9 bases left in between. Germline assignment: CDR1 MNHNS and CDR2 SASEGT. CDR3 size: 13 residues. The CDR3 protein is CASSTGYGNTIYF. The CDR3 DNA is TGTGCCAGCAGTACGGGGTACGGAAACACCATATATTTT.

The chain joins TRBV28 to TRBJ1-5; no firm D call. Germline V gene lookup returns CDR1 MDHEN and CDR2 SYDVKM. Trimming shortened V by 3 bases and J by 1 base, and 4 bases separated the two germline ends. The CDR3 has 13 amino acids. CDR3 region: CASSFLSNQPQHF. CDR3 sequence (DNA): TGTGCCAGCAGTTTTTTAAGCAATCAGCCCCAGCATTTT. The full variable domain, in which reference TRBV28 and TRBJ1-5 provide the parts outside the CDR3, is DVKVTQSSRYLVKRTGEKVFLECVQDMDHENMFWYRQDPGLGLRLIYFSYDVKMKEKGDIPEGYSVSREKKERFSLILESASTNQTSMYLCASSFLSNQPQHFGDGTRLSIL.

The rearrangement uses TRBV6-5 and TRBJ2-7; D is unclear. Trimming took 0 bases from V and 6 from J, leaving 18 bases between them. Germline V gene lookup returns CDR1 MNHEY and CDR2 SVGAGI. This CDR3 comprises 16 residues. The CDR3 region has the DNA TGTGCCAGCAGTTACTCAGTCGCCACTGACAAGGGCGAGCAGTACTTC. This translates into CASSYSVATDKGEQYF.

This chain links TRBV7-7 with TRBJ2-1; D possibly corresponds to TRBD1 (6 bases). The germline V gene has CDR1 SSHAT and CDR2 FNYEAQ (reference sequence). V was clipped by 6 bases and J by 7 bases, with 19 bases between them. The CDR3 spans 15 residues. CDR3 bases: TGTGCCAGCAGTCCGACAGGTCCCCCTGGGAATGAGCAGTTCTTC. Translating it yields CASSPTGPPGNEQFF. The full variable domain, with the rest looked up from reference TRBV7-7 and TRBJ2-1, is GAGVSQSPRYKVTKRGQDVTLRCDPISSHATLYWYQQALGQGPEFLTYFNYEAQPDKSGLPSDRFSAERPEGSISTLTIQRTEQRDSAMYRCASSPTGPPGNEQFFGPGTRLTVL.

The genes are TRBV5-1 and TRBJ1-5; no clear D. CDR3 length: 13 residues. The V end lost 0 bases, the J end lost 4 bases, and 5 bases lay between the germline ends. CDR1 is SGHRS and CDR2 is YFSETQ in the germline V gene. In DNA, the CDR3 is TGCGCCAGCAGCTTGGACACGAATCAGCCCCAGCATTTT. This gives the protein CASSLDTNQPQHF.

The table lists this clone with a count of one. The chain carries TRBV6-1 and TRBJ2-7, with TRBD1 matching 7 bases. This CDR3 is built from 16 residues. CDR1 MNHNS and CDR2 SASEGT come from the germline V gene. The ends lost 2 bases at V and 4 bases at J; junction bases unmatched: 11. For the CDR3, the DNA is TGTGCCAGCAGTGAATCTTCATGGGGGACAGCTTACGAGCAGTACTTC. It encodes CASSESSWGTAYEQYF.

Only one count was recorded for this clone. This chain joins TRBV30 and TRBJ1-2, with a tentative D call TRBD1 (6 bases). The CDR3 totals 13 residues. V lost 0 bases and J 8 bases, leaving 13 bases between the germline ends. Germline V gene data show CDR1 as GTSNPN and CDR2 as SVGIG (reference sequence). The CDR3 DNA reads TGTGCCTGGAGTGTAAACAGGGTGGGAGGCTACACCTTC. As protein: CAWSVNRVGGYTF. Drawing the rest from reference TRBV30 and TRBJ1-2, the complete variable domain is SQTIHQWPATLVQPVGSPLSLECTVEGTSNPNLYWYRQAAGRGLQLLFYSVGIGQISSEVPQNLSASRPQDRQFILSSKKLLLSDSGFYLCAWSVNRVGGYTFGSGTRLTVV.

The chain carries TRBV4-2 and TRBJ1-6; 9 nucleotides match TRBD1. The V gene's germline CDR1 is LGHNA and CDR2 YNFKEQ. CDR3 length: 16 amino acids. Losses at the gene ends were 2 bases for V and 10 bases for J; bases not matched to a gene: 9. CDR3 nucleotide sequence: TGTGCCAGCAGCCAATCTCCGGGACAGGGTTACTCACCCCTCCACTTT. Amino acid sequence: CASSQSPGQGYSPLHF.

The rearrangement uses TRBV7-9 and TRBJ2-3, with 14 bases aligning to TRBD2. The CDR3 runs to 17 residues. With V trimmed by 2 bases and J by 6 bases, 7 bases remained unmatched. Germline assignment: CDR1 SEHNR and CDR2 FQNEAQ (reference sequence). CDR3 DNA sequence: TGTGCCAGCAGCTTAAGACTAGCGGGAGGGAGCGGGGATACGCAGTATTTT. This gives the protein CASSLRLAGGSGDTQYF.

The genes are TRBV27 and TRBJ2-3, with 11 nucleotides matching TRBD2. With 4 bases clipped from V and 1 base from J, the junction kept 10 bases outside the gene matches. Germline values: CDR1 MNHEY, CDR2 SMNVEV (reference sequence). This CDR3 region has 18 residues. The CDR3 sequence is CASSSISHSGGGTDTQYF. The CDR3 region has the DNA TGTGCCAGCAGTTCTATTTCCCATAGCGGGGGGGGCACAGATACGCAGTATTTT.

The chain couples TRBV6-5 to TRBJ2-2, with 9 bases that match TRBD1. The germline CDR1 and CDR2 sequences are MNHEY and SVGAGI. The ends lost 5 bases at V and 6 bases at J; junction bases unmatched: 7. The CDR3 has 15 amino acids. CDR3 coding DNA: TGTGCCAGCAGTCAATGGACAGGGGAGGCCGGGGAGCTGTTTTTT. Its translation is CASSQWTGEAGELFF.

J is TRBJ2-3 and V is TRBV7-2; TRBD2 aligns across 11 bases. V lost 5 bases to trimming and J lost 2 bases; unmatched junction nucleotides: 3. Germline values: CDR1 SGHTA, CDR2 FQGNSA. CDR3 length: 15 amino acids. CDR3 protein: CASSVGLADTDTQYF. CDR3 nucleotides: TGTGCCAGCAGCGTGGGACTAGCGGACACAGATACGCAGTATTTT. The whole variable domain, remainder taken from reference TRBV7-2 and TRBJ2-3, is GAGVSQSPSNKVTEKGKDVELRCDPISGHTALYWYRQSLGQGLEFLIYFQGNSAPDKSGLPSDRFSAERTGGSVSTLTIQRTQQEDSAVYLCASSVGLADTDTQYFGPGTRLTVL.

The chain couples TRBV6-5 to TRBJ1-2; TRBD1 is a possible D gene (6 bases). The CDR3 sequence is 14 residues long. Germline V gene lookup returns CDR1 MNHEY and CDR2 SVGAGI. Between the trimmed V and J ends, which lost 0 bases and 5 bases, there was a span of 10 bases. The CDR3 reads CASSYSGGLYGYTF. In DNA, the CDR3 is TGTGCCAGCAGTTACTCGGGGGGGCTTTATGGCTACACCTTC.

The genes are TRBV19 and TRBJ1-2; 7 positions match TRBD1. Germline values: CDR1 LNHDA, CDR2 SQIVND (reference sequence). Unmatched junction bases numbered 9, after V lost 3 bases and J lost 2 bases. CDR3 length: 16 amino acids. This CDR3 reads CASSILSGGQNYGYTF. The DNA for the CDR3 is TGTGCCAGTAGTATTCTTTCCGGGGGACAGAACTATGGCTACACCTTC.

The V and J genes are TRBV9 and TRBJ1-4; the D gene is possibly TRBD1 (5 bases). Trimming pared 2 bases from V and 0 bases from J, leaving 8 bases between. Germline-derived CDR1 and CDR2 are SGDLS and YYNGEE. The CDR3 length is 15 residues. The CDR3, as DNA: TGTGCCAGCAGCGTCTTGGGGGCAACTAATGAAAAACTGTTTTTT. Amino acids: CASSVLGATNEKLFF. Together with reference TRBV9 and TRBJ1-4, the CDR3 gives the full variable domain: DSGVTQTPKHLITATGQRVTLRCSPRSGDLSVYWYQQSLDQGLQFLIQYYNGEERAKGNILERFSAQQFPDLHSELNLSSLELGDSALYFCASSVLGATNEKLFFGSGTQLSVL.

The chain carries TRBV2 and TRBJ2-3; D is tentatively TRBD1 or TRBD2 (7 bases each). The CDR3 extends over 15 amino acids. Germline values: CDR1 SNHLY, CDR2 FYNNEI. V was trimmed by 3 bases and J by 2 bases, leaving 12 bases between them. CDR3 sequence (DNA): TGTGCCAGCAGTGAGGGGGGGACAGTCACAGATACGCAGTATTTT. It specifies CASSEGGTVTDTQYF.

The chain recombines TRBV19 with TRBJ2-2; TRBD2 matches 7 bases. This CDR3 has 16 residues. Trimming at V came to 2 bases and at J to 2 bases, leaving 5 bases not matched to a gene. Germline V lookup: CDR1 LNHDA, CDR2 SQIVND (reference sequence). CDR3 residues: CASSITGGGNTGELFF. In DNA, the CDR3 is TGTGCCAGTAGTATAACGGGGGGAGGTAACACCGGGGAGCTGTTTTTT.

The J gene is TRBJ2-5, the V gene TRBV10-3; either TRBD1 or TRBD2 may fit D (6 bases each). V lost 5 bases and J 4 bases, leaving 11 bases between the germline ends. Per the germline V gene, CDR1 is ENHRY and CDR2 is SYGVKD. The CDR3 is 13 residues long. The CDR3 DNA is TGTGCCATCAGTACCAGGGGAGGAGAGACCCAGTACTTC. Its translation is CAISTRGGETQYF.

The chain is built from TRBV7-6 and TRBJ1-1; 7 nucleotides align to TRBD1. The length of the CDR3 is 13 residues. V gave up 5 bases and J gave up 10 bases; unmatched junction bases: 10. Looked up from germline, CDR1 is SGHVS and CDR2 is FNYEAQ. The CDR3 loop reads CASSLPDRAPAFF. The CDR3 nucleotides are TGTGCCAGCAGCCTACCTGACAGGGCCCCAGCTTTCTTT. The full variable domain, in which reference TRBV7-6 and TRBJ1-1 provide the parts outside the CDR3, is GAGVSQSPRYKVTKRGQDVALRCDPISGHVSLYWYRQALGQGPEFLTYFNYEAQQDKSGLPNDRFSAERPEGSISTLTIQRTEQRDSAMYRCASSLPDRAPAFFGQGTRLTVV.

The CDR3, as DNA: TGTGCCAGCAGCAAAGAGTGCCAGCCGAACACTGAAGCTTTCTTT. It encodes CASSKECQPNTEAFF. The chain joins TRBV21-1 to TRBJ1-1. TRBV21-1 is recorded as a pseudogene. The CDR3 extends over 15 amino acids.

The chain combines TRBV4-2 with TRBJ2-7; 9 nucleotides agree with TRBD1. The germline gives CDR1 LGHNA, CDR2 YNFKEQ. This CDR3 is built from 15 residues. Trimming cost V 5 bases and J 4 bases; bases outside gene matches: 9. CDR3 in amino acids: CASSLERQGGYEQYF. In nucleotides, the CDR3 is TGTGCCAGCAGCTTGGAAAGACAGGGGGGATACGAGCAGTACTTC.